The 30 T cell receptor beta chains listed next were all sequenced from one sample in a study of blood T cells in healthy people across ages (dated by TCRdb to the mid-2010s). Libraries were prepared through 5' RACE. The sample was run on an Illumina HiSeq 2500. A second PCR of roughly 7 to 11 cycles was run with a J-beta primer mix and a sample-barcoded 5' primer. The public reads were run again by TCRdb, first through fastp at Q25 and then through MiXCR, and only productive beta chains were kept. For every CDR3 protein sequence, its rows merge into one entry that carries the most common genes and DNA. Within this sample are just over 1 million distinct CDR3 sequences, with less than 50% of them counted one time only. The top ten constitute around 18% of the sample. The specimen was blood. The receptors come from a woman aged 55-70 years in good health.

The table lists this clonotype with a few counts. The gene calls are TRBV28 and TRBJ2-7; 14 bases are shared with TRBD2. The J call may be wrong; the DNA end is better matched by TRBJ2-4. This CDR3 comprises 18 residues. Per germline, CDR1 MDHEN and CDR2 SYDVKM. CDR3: CASSLSGLAGGRKNIQYF. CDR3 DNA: TGTGCCAGCAGTTTATCCGGACTAGCGGGAGGACGCAAAAACATTCAGTACTTC.

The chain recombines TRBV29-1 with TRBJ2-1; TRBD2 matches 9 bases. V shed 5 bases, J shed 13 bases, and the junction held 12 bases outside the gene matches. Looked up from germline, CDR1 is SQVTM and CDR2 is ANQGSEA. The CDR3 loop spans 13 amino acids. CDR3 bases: TGCAGCGTTACGAGCGGGAGGCCCCGTCCCCAGTTCTTC. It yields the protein CSVTSGRPRPQFF.

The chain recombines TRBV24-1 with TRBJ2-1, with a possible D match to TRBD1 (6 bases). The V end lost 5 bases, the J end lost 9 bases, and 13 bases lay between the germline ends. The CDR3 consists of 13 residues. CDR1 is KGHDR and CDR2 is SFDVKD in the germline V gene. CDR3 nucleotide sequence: TGTGCCACCAGTGGTTCAGGGGCGGGTGAGCAGTTCTTC. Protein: CATSGSGAGEQFF.

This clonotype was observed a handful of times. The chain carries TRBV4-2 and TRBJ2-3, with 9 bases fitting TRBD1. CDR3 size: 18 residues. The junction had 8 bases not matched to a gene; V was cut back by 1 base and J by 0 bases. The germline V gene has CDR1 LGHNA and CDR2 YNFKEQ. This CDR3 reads CASSQAPGQGPSTDTQYF. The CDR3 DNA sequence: TGTGCCAGCAGCCAAGCACCGGGACAGGGACCGAGCACAGATACGCAGTATTTT.

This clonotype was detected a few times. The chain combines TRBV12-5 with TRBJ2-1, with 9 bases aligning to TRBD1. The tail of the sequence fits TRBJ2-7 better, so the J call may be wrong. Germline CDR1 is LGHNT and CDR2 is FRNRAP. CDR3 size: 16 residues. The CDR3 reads CASGLVGTGFYNEQYF. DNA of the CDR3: TGTGCTAGTGGTTTGGTAGGGACAGGGTTCTACAATGAGCAGTACTTC.

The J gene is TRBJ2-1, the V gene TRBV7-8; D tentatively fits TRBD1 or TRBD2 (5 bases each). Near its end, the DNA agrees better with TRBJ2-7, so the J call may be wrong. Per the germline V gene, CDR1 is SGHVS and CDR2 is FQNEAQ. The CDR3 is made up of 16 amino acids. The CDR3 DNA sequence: TGTGCCAGCAGCATTTATACTGGGGGATCCTACAATGAGCAGTACTTC. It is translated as CASSIYTGGSYNEQYF.

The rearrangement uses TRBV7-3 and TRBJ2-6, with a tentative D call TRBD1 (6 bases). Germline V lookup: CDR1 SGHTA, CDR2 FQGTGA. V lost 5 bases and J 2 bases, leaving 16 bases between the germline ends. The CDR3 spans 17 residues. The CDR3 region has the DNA TGTGCCAGCAGCGCCAACAGGGTCCTCGCTGGGGCCAACGTCCTGACTTTC. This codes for CASSANRVLAGANVLTF.

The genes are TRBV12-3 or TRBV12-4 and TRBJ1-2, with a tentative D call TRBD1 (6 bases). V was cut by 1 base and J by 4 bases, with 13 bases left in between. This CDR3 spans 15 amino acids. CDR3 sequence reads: CASSLGTGTSYGYTF. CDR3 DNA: TGTGCCAGCAGTTTAGGTACAGGGACGAGCTATGGCTACACCTTC.

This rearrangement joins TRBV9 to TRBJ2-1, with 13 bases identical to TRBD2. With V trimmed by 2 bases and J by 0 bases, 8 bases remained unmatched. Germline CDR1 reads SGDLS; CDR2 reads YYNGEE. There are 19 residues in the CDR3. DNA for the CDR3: TGTGCCAGCAGCGTTGGACTAGCGGGAGTGGGGAGCTCCTACAATGAGCAGTTCTTC. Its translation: CASSVGLAGVGSSYNEQFF.

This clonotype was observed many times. The chain's CDR3 is CSATWQGIYNEQFF. The CDR3, as DNA: TGCAGCGCCACATGGCAGGGTATCTACAATGAGCAGTTCTTC. The chain couples TRBV29-1 to TRBJ2-1; the D gene is possibly TRBD1 (5 bases). The CDR3 has 14 residues. V dropped 7 bases and J dropped 3 bases, with 16 bases sitting between them. Germline assignment: CDR1 SQVTM and CDR2 ANQGSEA.

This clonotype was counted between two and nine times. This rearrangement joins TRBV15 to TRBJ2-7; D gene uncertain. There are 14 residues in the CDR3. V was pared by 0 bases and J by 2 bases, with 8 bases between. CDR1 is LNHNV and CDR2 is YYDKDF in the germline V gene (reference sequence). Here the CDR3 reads CATSRDLQTYEQYF. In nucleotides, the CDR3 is TGTGCCACCAGCAGAGATTTACAAACCTACGAGCAGTACTTC.

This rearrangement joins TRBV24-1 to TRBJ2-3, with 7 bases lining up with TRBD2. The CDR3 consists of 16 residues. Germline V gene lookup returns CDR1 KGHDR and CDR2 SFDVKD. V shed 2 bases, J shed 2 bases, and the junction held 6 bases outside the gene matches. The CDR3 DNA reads TGTGCCACCAGTGATTCGGTAGCGGGTTCCACAGATACGCAGTATTTT. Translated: CATSDSVAGSTDTQYF.

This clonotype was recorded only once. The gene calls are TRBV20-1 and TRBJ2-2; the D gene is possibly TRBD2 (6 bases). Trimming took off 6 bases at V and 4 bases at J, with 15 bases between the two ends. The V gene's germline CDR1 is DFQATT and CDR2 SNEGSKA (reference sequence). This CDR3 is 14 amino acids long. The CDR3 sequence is CSAPLGGITGELFF. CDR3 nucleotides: TGCAGTGCCCCCTTGGGGGGAATCACCGGGGAGCTGTTTTTT.

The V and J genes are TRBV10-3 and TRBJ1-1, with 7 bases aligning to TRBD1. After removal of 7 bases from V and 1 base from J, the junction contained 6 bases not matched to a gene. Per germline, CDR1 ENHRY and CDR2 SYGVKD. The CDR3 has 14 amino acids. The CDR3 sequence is CAIKGQDQNTEAFF. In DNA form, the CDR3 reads TGTGCCATCAAAGGACAGGACCAGAACACTGAAGCTTTCTTT.

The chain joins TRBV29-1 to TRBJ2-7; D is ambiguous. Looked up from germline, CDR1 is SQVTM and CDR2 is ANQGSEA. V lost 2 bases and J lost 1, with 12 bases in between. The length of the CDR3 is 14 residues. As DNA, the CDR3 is TGCAGCGTTGAAATCCCAGGTTTTTCCTACGAGCAGTACTTC. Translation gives CSVEIPGFSYEQYF.

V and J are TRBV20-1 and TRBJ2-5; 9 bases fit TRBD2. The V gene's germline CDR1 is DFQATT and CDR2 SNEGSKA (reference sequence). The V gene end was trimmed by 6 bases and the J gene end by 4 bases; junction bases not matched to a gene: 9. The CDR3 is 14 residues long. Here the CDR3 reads CSADRSGSLETQYF. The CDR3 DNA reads TGCAGTGCCGACCGTAGCGGGAGTCTAGAGACCCAGTACTTC.

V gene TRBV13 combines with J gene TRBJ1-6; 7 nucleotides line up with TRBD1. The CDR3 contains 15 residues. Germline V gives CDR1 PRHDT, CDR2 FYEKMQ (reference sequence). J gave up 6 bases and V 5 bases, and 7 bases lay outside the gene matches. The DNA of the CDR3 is TGTGCCAGCAGCACCCGACAGGGCGTTAATTCACCCCTCCACTTT. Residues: CASSTRQGVNSPLHF.

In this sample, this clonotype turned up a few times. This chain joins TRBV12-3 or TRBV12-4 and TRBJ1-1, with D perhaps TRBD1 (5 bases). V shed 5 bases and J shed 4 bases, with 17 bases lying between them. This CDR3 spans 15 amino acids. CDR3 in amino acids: CASSPSRLGGTEAFF. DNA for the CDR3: TGTGCCAGCAGTCCTTCCCGGTTGGGGGGCACTGAAGCTTTCTTT.

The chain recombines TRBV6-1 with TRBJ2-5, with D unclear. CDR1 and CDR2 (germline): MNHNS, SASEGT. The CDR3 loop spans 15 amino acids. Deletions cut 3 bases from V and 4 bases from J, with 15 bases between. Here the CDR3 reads CASSDDAETRETQYF. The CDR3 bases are TGTGCCAGCAGTGACGACGCGGAAACAAGAGAGACCCAGTACTTC.

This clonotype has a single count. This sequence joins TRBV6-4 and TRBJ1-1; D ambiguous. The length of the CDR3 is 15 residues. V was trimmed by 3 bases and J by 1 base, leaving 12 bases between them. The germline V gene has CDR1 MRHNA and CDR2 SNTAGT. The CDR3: CASSEFGRRNTEAFF. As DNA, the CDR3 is TGTGCCAGCAGTGAGTTTGGGAGAAGGAACACTGAAGCTTTCTTT.

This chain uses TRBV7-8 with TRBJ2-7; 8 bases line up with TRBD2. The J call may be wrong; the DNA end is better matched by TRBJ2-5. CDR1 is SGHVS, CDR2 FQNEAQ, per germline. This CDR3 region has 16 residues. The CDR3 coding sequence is TGTGCCAGCAGCTCGAGACGGGGGGGATCTTCAGAGACCCAGTACTTC. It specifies CASSSRRGGSSETQYF.

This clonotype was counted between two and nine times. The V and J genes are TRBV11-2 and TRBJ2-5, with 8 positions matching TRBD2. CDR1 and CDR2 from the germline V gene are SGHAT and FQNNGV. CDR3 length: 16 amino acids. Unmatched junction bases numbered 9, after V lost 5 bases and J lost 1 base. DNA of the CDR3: TGTGCCAGCAGCAAAAGCCTCGGGACTAGCCAAGAGACCCAGTACTTC. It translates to CASSKSLGTSQETQYF.

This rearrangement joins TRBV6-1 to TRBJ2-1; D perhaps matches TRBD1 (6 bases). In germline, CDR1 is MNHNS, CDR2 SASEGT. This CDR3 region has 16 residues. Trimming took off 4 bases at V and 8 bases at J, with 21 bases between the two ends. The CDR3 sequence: CASSVQGPPKGHEQFF. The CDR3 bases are TGTGCCAGCAGTGTTCAGGGGCCACCCAAGGGCCATGAGCAGTTCTTC.

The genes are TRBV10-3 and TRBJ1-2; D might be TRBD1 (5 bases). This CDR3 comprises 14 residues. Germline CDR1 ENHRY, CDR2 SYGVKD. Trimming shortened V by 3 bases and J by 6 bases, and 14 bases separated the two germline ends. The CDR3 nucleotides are TGTGCCATCAGTGAAAGGGACCCTAGCCATGGCTACACCTTC. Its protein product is CAISERDPSHGYTF.

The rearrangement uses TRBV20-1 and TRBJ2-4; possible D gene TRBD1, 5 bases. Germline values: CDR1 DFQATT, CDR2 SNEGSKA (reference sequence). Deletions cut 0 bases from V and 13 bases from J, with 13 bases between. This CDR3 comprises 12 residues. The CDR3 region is CSARDLGAGQYF. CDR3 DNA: TGCAGTGCTAGAGATTTAGGGGCCGGGCAGTACTTC.

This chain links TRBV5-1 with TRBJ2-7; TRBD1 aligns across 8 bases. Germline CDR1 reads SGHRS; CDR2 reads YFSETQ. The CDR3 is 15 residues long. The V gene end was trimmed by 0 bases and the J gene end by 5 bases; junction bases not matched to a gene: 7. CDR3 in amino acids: CASSLGAGTGDEQYF. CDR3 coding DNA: TGCGCCAGCAGCTTGGGAGCCGGGACAGGCGACGAGCAGTACTTC.

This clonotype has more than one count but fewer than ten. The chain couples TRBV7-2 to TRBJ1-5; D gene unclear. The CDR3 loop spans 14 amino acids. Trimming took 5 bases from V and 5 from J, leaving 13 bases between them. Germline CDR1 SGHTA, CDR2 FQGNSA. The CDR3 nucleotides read TGTGCCAGCAGCATTTCGGGGAGGGATCAGCCCCAGCATTTT. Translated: CASSISGRDQPQHF. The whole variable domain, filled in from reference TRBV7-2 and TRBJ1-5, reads GAGVSQSPSNKVTEKGKDVELRCDPISGHTALYWYRQSLGQGLEFLIYFQGNSAPDKSGLPSDRFSAERTGGSVSTLTIQRTQQEDSAVYLCASSISGRDQPQHFGDGTRLSIL.

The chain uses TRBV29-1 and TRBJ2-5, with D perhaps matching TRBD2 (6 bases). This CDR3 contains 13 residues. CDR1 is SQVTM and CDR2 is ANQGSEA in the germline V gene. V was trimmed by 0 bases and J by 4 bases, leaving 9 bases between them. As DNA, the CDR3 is TGCAGCGTTGAAGAGCACGGGGGAGAGACCCAGTACTTC. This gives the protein CSVEEHGGETQYF.

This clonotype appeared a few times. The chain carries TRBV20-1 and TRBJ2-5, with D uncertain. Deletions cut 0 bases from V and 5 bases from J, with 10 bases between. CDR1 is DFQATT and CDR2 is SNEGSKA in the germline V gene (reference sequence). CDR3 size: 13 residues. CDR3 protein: CSARDLGMETQYF. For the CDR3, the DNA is TGCAGTGCTAGAGATCTAGGTATGGAGACCCAGTACTTC.

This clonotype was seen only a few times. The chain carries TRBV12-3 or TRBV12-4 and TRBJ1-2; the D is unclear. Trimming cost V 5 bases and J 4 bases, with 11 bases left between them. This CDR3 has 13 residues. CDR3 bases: TGTGCCAGCAGTCCTAGGCAGATCTATGGCTACACCTTC. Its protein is CASSPRQIYGYTF.